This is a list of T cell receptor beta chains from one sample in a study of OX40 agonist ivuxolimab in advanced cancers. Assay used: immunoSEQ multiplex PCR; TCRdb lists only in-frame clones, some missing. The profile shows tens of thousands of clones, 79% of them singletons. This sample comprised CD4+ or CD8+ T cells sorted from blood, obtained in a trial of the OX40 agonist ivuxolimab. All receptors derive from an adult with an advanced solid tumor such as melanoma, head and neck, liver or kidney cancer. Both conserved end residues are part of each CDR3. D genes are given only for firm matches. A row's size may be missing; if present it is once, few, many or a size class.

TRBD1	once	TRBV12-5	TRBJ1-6	TGTGCTAGTGCCTCTGGACAGGGGGTTAATTCACCCCTCCACTTT	CASASGQGVNSPLHF
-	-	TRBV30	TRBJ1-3	TGTGCCTGGAGTCCACGGGGAGATGGAAACACCATATATTTT	CAWSPRGDGNTIYF
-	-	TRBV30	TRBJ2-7	TGTGCCTGGACAGGAAATAACTACGAGCAGTACTTC	CAWTGNNYEQYF
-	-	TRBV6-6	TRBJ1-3	TGTGCCAGCAGTTACGCAGGGAGTGGAAACACCATATATTTT	CASSYAGSGNTIYF
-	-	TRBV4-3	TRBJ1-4	TGCGCCAGCAGCCAAGATGGGGGGCTATCGGATGAAAAACTGTTTTTT	CASSQDGGLSDEKLFF
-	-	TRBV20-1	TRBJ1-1	TGCAGTGCTTTCAGGAACACTGAAGCTTTCTTT	CSAFRNTEAFF
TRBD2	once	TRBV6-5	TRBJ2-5	TGTGCCAGCAGAATAGCGGGGGGGTACCAAGAGACCCAGTACTTC	CASRIAGGYQETQYF
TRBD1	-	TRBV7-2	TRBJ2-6	TGTGCCAGCAGCCCGGGACAGGGGAAAAGCTCTGGGGCCAACGTCCTGACTTTC	CASSPGQGKSSGANVLTF
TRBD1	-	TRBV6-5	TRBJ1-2	TGTGCCAGCAGTTACTCGTGGGCAGGGGGCGTGGATGGCTACACCTTC	CASSYSWAGGVDGYTF
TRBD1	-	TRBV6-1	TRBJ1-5	TGTGCCAGCAGGAAACAGGGGGCTTTCAATCAGCCCCAGCATTTT	CASRKQGAFNQPQHF
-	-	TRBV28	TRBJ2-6	TGTGCCAGCAGACCCGGGACAAAGGGATACTCTGGGGCCAACGTCCTGACTTTC	CASRPGTKGYSGANVLTF
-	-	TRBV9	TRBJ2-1	TGTGCCAGCAGCCCCCATGAGGGTGAGCAGTTCTTC	CASSPHEGEQFF
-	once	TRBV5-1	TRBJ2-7	TGCGCCAGCAGCTGGGCCTATACAGGGTTTGGAGACGAGCAGTACTTC	CASSWAYTGFGDEQYF
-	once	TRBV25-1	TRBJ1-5	TGTGCCAGCAGTGAACAGGGAGGACAGCCCCAGCATTTT	CASSEQGGQPQHF
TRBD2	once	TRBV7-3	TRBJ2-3	TGTGCCAGCAGCTTAGGACTAGCGGGAACAGATACGCAGTATTTT	CASSLGLAGTDTQYF
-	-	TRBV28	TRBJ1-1	TGTGCCAGCAGCCCTAGGACGCAGCGAGTCAACACTGAAGCTTTCTTT	CASSPRTQRVNTEAFF
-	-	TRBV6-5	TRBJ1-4	TGTGCCAGCAGTACCCAAGGGACGGAGAATGAAAAACTGTTTTTT	CASSTQGTENEKLFF
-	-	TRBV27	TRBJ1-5	TGTGCCAGCAGTTTTGGACAAGGTCAGCCCCAGCATTTT	CASSFGQGQPQHF
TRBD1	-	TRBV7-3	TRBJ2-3	TGTGCCAGCAGCCTACAGGGGATGGTTTTTGATACGCAGTATTTT	CASSLQGMVFDTQYF
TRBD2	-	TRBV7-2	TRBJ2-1	TGTGCCAGCAGCTTTGGACTAGCGAACAATGAGCAGTTCTTC	CASSFGLANNEQFF
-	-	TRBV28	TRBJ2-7	TGTGCCAGCAAAACAGGGACGGGCGAGCAGTACTTC	CASKTGTGEQYF
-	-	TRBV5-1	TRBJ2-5	TGCGCCAGCAGCTTGCTTATCCTAGGACCCCACGGCGGGGAGACCCAGTACTTC	CASSLLILGPHGGETQYF
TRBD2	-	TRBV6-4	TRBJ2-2	TGTGCCAGCAGTGAAAGCGGGGGGAACACCGGGGAGCTGTTTTTT	CASSESGGNTGELFF
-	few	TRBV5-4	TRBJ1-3	TGTGCCAGCAGCTCAACGGGAAGGGATGGAAACACCATATATTTT	CASSSTGRDGNTIYF
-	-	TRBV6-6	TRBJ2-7	TGTGCCAGCAGCAGTACAGTTACTTCCTACGAGCAGTACTTC	CASSSTVTSYEQYF
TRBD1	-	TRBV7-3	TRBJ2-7	TGTGCCAGCAGCTCTACCGGGACAGGGAACGAGCAGTACTTC	CASSSTGTGNEQYF
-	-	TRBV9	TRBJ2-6	TGTGCCAGCAGATCTGGGGCCAACGTCCTGACTTTC	CASRSGANVLTF
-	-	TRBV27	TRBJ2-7	TGTGCCAGCAGTCCAGCCGGGGCTAGCTCGGCCTACGAGCAGTACTTC	CASSPAGASSAYEQYF
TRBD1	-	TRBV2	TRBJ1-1	TGTGCCAGCAGGCTGGGACAGGGGTCAGCTGAAGCTTTCTTT	CASRLGQGSAEAFF
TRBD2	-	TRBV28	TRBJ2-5	TGTGCCAGCTCGGGCGGGAGAATGTCCCAAGAGACCCAGTACTTC	CASSGGRMSQETQYF
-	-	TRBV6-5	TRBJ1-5	TGTGCCAGCAGTTACTCCTACAGGGTATGGAGCCAGCCCCAGCATTTT	CASSYSYRVWSQPQHF
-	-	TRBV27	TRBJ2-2	TGTGCCAGCAGTCGCGTTCTAGCGACCGGGGCCACCGGGGAGCTGTTTTTT	CASSRVLATGATGELFF
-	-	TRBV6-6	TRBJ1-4	TGTGCCAGCAATCTCAGGGGTTACGTGAATGAAAAACTGTTTTTT	CASNLRGYVNEKLFF
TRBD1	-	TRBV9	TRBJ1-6	TGTGCCAGCAGCGTAGCTCGAACAGGGGGTGAGAATTCACCCCTCCACTTT	CASSVARTGGENSPLHF
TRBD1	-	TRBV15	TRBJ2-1	TGTGCCACCAGCAGAGACGGGACAGGGGGTTTCTATGAGCAGTTCTTC	CATSRDGTGGFYEQFF
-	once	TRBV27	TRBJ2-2	TGTGCCAGCAGTTTACAACCCGGGAGCACCGGGGAGCTGTTTTTT	CASSLQPGSTGELFF
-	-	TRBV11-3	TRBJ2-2	TGTGCCAGCAGCTGGGACACCGGGGAGCTGTTTTTT	CASSWDTGELFF
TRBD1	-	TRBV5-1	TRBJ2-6	TGCGCCAGCAGCTTAGGACAGGCCTCTGGGGCCAACGTCCTGACTTTC	CASSLGQASGANVLTF
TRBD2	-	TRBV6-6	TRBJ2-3	TGTGCCAGCAGCTTAGCGGGAGGAGTCGCAGATACGCAGTATTTT	CASSLAGGVADTQYF
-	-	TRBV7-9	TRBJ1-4	TGTGCCAGCAGCCCGGAGGGGGTAACTAATGAAAAACTGTTTTTT	CASSPEGVTNEKLFF
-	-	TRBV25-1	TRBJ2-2	TGTGCCAGCAGTCCTCCTGGGGGAGCCGGGGAGCTGTTTTTT	CASSPPGGAGELFF
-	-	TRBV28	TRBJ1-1	TGTGCCAGCAGTGGGCAGGGCGGGAAAGCTTTCTTT	CASSGQGGKAFF
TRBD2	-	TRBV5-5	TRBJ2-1	TGCGCCAGCAGCCAGATGGACTATGCGGGAGGTGGAAGTGAGCAGTTCTTC	CASSQMDYAGGGSEQFF
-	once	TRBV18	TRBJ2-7	TGTGCCAGCTCACCATTCCAGGAGGGAGTCTACGAGCAGTACTTC	CASSPFQEGVYEQYF
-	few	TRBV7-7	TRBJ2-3	TGTGCTAGCAGCTTAGATACAGGCAGCACAGATACGCAGTATTTT	CASSLDTGSTDTQYF
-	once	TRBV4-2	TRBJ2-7	TGTGCCAGCAGCCAAGGTCGCGGCTACTCCTACGAGCAGTACTTC	CASSQGRGYSYEQYF
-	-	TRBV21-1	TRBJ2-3	TGTGCCAGCAGCAACCGGACAGTTGGAGATACGCAGTATTTT	CASSNRTVGDTQYF
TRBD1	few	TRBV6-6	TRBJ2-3	TGTGCCAGCAGTTACAGTCAGGGGGCCACAGATACGCAGTATTTT	CASSYSQGATDTQYF
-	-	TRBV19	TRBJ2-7	TGTGCCAGTAGTATAGGTAACTACGAGCAGTACTTC	CASSIGNYEQYF
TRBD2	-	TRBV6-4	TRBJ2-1	TGTGCCAGCAGAAATAGCGGGGGGCCAAGTGAGCAGTTCTTC	CASRNSGGPSEQFF